Sequencing of this T cell receptor beta chain was carried out in a study of blood T cell repertoires in COVID-19 (dated by TCRdb to 2019 to 2021). Background for the entire study: Collaborator samples came from the United States, Italy and Spain and covered acute and convalescent phases of COVID-19. Deeply sampled blood TCRbeta repertoires from subjects exposed to, actively infected with, or recovered from COVID-19 were included in the dataset. The samples were drawn from the first 160 participants of the ongoing ImmuneRACE study and from more than 1,000 subjects provided by 6 global collaborators. The material from the prospective study consisted of cDNA or gDNA derived from T cells, B-cell-depleted T cells, or PBMCs. The sample metadata nearly always contained a de-identified subject ID, COVID-19 status, age in years and sex. Where available, HLA class I and class II types were taken from metadata supplied by the sample provider and were not determined by assay-based typing. A freely available public database, intended as a resource for researchers studying the immune response to SARS-CoV-2, is where the repertoires were released. Paper-wide results and their limitations: How much clinical and demographic metadata was included differed by source and by participant, and the metadata was provided uncurated.

Another Seattle source contributed samples from volunteer blood donors who had recovered from COVID-19. The collaborating institutions used their own protocols to collect whole blood in K2EDTA tubes. Collaborator samples were shipped for TCRbeta analysis as frozen whole blood, isolated PBMCs, or DNA extracted from either sample type. CDR1 and CDR2, per the germline V gene (reference sequence), are LGHDT and YNNKEL. From V the trimming removes 4 bases and from J it removes 8 bases, while the gene matches leave 10 bases of the junction unaccounted for. The CDR3 covers 15 residues, taking in both the cysteine and the phenylalanine. CDR3 DNA is the only sequence kept; it has 45 bases, read in frame from the first base. TCRbeta CDR3 regions were amplified from genomic DNA using the immunoSEQ Assay, a bias-controlled multiplex PCR. The original pipeline was this. Within the assay, amplification of reference gene primers was used to estimate how many nucleated cells each sample contained. Sequence reads were collapsed and filtered to measure the absolute abundance of every unique TCRbeta CDR3 rearrangement. For each sample, productive Simpson clonality was calculated as the square root of Simpson's diversity index across productive rearrangements. The table comes from immuneACCESS by way of TCRdb, which keeps in-frame sequences with V and J called. Part of the clones is missing from these tables; in studies checked, under half for an unresolved V gene and the rest for unknown reasons. The V and J calls and clone size are taken from that table; D and trimming were inferred from the DNA. This sample comprises about 240,000 clones, about 85% of them detected only once. More than 1.5% of the sample goes to the ten largest clones.

With respect to this clone: Its specific antigen is unknown. One base away there is no much larger clone; base qualities are not given.

Recombination connected TRBV3-1 (or the pseudogene TRBV3-2) to TRBJ1-2, with 10 bases aligning to TRBD1. Sample: peripheral blood. The clonotype comes from a man aged 25 to 45 who had recovered from COVID-19. The sequence in DNA is TGTGCCAGCAGCCTAAACTATCAGACAGGGGGCGGCTACACCTTC. This sequence encodes CASSLNYQTGGGYTF.